The clone carrying this T cell receptor (beta chain) was seen repeatedly, ten times or more. The antigen remains undetermined. The time point is: persistent/refractory GD, antithyroid drugs over 5 years with positive TRAb. Construction of the TCR library relied on RNA isolated from PBMCs. It was American Thyroid Association guidelines that determined Graves' disease diagnosis. This sample is drawn from a study of regulatory T cells in long-lasting Graves disease. Study-wide findings and caveats: Favored usage of TRBV28, TRBJ1-2 and TRBJ2-5 was recorded in persistent disease. Persistent Graves' patients showed reduced TCR diversity versus newly diagnosed patients.

Building the TCR beta libraries relied on iRepertoire HTBI primers, and CDR3 regions underwent Arm-PCR. TCRdb re-called the multiplex PCR reads with MiXCR, one entry per CDR3 protein. The data hold 400,000 to 500,000 distinct CDR3 sequences, with roughly 21% observed a single time. The junction had 10 bases not matched to a gene; V was cut back by 6 bases and J by 7 bases. This CDR3 contains 17 residues. The rearrangement uses TRBV12-3 or TRBV12-4 and TRBJ2-2; 14 positions agree with TRBD2. This clonotype was sampled from a female donor with Graves disease. The sample in question was peripheral blood mononuclear cells (PBMCs), obtained when the disease was refractory, from a patient treated with antithyroid drugs. CDR3 sequence reads: CASSPGTSGSGGGELFF. CDR3 in DNA: TGTGCCAGCAGCCCCGGGACTAGCGGGAGTGGAGGCGGGGAGCTGTTTTTT.